The source of this TCR beta chain is a study of shared clonotypes between healthy human individuals. Study conclusions and caveats: Memory subsets had estimated richness that was generally smaller than that of naive subsets.

The V end was cut by 4 bases, the J end by 2 bases, with 9 bases between. This CDR3 is built from 13 residues. From germline, CDR1 is SGHTA and CDR2 FQGNSA. Profiling relied on immunoSEQ multiplex PCR, and the TCRdb table lists in-frame clones only, not all of them. In the table there are millions of clones, approximately 94% of which are singletons. Comment on this clone: Its specificity is not known.

This clonotype originated in a man aged 18 to 30 in good health. The chain is built from TRBV7-2 and TRBJ2-7; D possibly matches TRBD1 or TRBD2 (5 bases each). The sample taken for sequencing was naive CD4+ T cells sorted from blood. The subset here: CD45RA+ positively selected. The CDR3 sequence is CASSWDGTYEQYF. The CDR3 DNA is TGTGCCAGCAGCTGGGACGGAACCTACGAGCAGTACTTC.